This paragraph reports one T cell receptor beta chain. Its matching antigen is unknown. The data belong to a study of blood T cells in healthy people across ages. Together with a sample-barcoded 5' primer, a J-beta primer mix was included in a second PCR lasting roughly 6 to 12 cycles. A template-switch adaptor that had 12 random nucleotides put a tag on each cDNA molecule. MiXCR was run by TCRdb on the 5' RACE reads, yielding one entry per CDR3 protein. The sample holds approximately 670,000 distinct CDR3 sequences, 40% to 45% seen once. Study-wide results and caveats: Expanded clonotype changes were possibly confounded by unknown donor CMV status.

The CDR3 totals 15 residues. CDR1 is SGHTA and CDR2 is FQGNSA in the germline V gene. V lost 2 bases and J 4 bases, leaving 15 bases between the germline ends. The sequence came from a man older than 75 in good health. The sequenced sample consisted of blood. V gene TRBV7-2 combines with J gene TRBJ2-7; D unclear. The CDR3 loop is CASSLSRVSRYEQYF. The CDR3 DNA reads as TGTGCCAGCAGCTTAAGTCGAGTTTCGAGATACGAGCAGTACTTC.